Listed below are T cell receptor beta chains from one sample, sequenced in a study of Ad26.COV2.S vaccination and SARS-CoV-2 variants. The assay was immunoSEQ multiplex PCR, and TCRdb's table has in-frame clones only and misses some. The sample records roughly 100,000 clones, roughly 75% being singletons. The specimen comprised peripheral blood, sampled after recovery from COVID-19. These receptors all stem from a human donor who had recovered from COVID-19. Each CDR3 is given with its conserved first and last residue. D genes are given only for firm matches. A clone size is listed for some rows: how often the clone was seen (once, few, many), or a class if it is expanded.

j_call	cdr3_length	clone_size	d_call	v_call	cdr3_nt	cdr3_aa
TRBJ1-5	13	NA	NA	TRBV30	TGTGCCTGGGCAGGGGCGCAGGATCAGCCCCAGCATTTT	CAWAGAQDQPQHF
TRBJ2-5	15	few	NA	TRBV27	TGTGCCAGCGCAGACAGGAACCGACGCGGGGAGACCCAGTACTTC	CASADRNRRGETQYF
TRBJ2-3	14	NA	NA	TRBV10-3	TGTGCCATCAGTGAATCCTCCACCGGGGATACGCAGTATTTT	CAISESSTGDTQYF
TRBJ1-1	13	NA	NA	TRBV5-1	TGCGCCAGCACAAGGGCGCAGAACACTGAAGCTTTCTTT	CASTRAQNTEAFF
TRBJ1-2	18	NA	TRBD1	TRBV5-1	TGCGCCAGCAGCTTGGGGGCCGGGACAGGGAATTTGGGATATGGCTACACCTTC	CASSLGAGTGNLGYGYTF
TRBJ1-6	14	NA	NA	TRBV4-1	TGCGCCAGCAGATCAGGGGATTTTATTTCACCCCTCCACTTT	CASRSGDFISPLHF
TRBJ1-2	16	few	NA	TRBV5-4	TGTGCCAGCAGCTTGGCCAGGGTGGTTCTCCTTAGTGGCTACACCTTC	CASSLARVVLLSGYTF
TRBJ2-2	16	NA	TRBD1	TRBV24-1	TGTGCCACCAGTGATTTTACAGGGGCGAACACCGGGGAGCTGTTTTTT	CATSDFTGANTGELFF
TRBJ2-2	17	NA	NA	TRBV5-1	TGCGCCAGCAGCTTACGTCTCAGGACTTCCAACACCGGGGAGCTGTTTTTT	CASSLRLRTSNTGELFF
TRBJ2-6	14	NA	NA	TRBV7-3	TGTGCCAGCAGCTATGGTGCCGGGGCCAACGTCCTGACTTTC	CASSYGAGANVLTF
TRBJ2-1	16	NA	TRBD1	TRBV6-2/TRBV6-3	TGTGCCAGCAGTTACCCACAGGGGGCGAAATACAATGAGCAGTTCTTC	CASSYPQGAKYNEQFF
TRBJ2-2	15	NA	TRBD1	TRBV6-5	TGTGCCAGCAGCCAGGACAGGGGAAACACCGGGGAGCTGTTTTTT	CASSQDRGNTGELFF
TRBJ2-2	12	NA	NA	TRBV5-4	TGTGCCAGCAGCTGGGGCTCCGGGGAGCTGTTTTTT	CASSWGSGELFF
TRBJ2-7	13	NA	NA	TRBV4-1	TGCGCCAGCAGCCAAAAGACCGGCTACGAGCAGTACTTC	CASSQKTGYEQYF
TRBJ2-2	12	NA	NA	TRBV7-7	TGTGCCAGCAGCCCTGAGGACGGGGAGCTGTTTTTT	CASSPEDGELFF
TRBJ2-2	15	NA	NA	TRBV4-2	TGTGCCAGCAGCCAAACCCCAGAAGGGTGGGGGGAGCTGTTTTTT	CASSQTPEGWGELFF
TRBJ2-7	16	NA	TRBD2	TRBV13	TGTGCCAGCAGATCCGCAGCGGGGGGGCGGTCCTACGAGCAGTACTTC	CASRSAAGGRSYEQYF
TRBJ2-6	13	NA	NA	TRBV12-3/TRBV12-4	TGTGCCAGCACCAGAACTGGGGCCAACGTCCTGACTTTC	CASTRTGANVLTF
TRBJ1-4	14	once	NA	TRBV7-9	TGTGCCAGCAGCCCTGATGATTCGGGTGAAAAACTGTTTTTT	CASSPDDSGEKLFF
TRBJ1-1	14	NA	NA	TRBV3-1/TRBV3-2	TGTGCCAGCAGGTCGGGGCCGGGGAACACTGAAGCTTTCTTT	CASRSGPGNTEAFF
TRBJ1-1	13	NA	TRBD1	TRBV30	TGTGCCTGGAGTGGACAGGGTGAGACTGAAGCTTTCTTT	CAWSGQGETEAFF
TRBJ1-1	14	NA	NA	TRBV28	TGTGCCAGCAGGTGGACAGTGAGGAGCACTGAAGCTTTCTTT	CASRWTVRSTEAFF
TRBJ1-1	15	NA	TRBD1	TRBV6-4	TGTGCCAGCAAGATGACAGGGGGCGCGTTCACTGAAGCTTTCTTT	CASKMTGGAFTEAFF
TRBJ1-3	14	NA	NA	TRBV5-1	TGCGCCAGCAGCGAGGGAAGTTCTGGAAACACCATATATTTT	CASSEGSSGNTIYF
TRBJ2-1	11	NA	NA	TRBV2	TGTGCCAGCAGTGAGTGGGATGAGCAGTTCTTC	CASSEWDEQFF
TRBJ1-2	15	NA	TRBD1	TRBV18	TGTGCCAGCTCGCCCGGACAGGGGGCATTCGATGGCTACACCTTC	CASSPGQGAFDGYTF
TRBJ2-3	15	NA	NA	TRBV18	TGTGCCAGCTCACCACCGGCGACTAGGTCGGGTACGCAGTATTTT	CASSPPATRSGTQYF
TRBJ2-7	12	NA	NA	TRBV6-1	TGTGCCAGCAGTGAAGCGGCCGTCGAGCAGTACTTC	CASSEAAVEQYF
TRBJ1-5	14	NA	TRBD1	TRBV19	TGTGCCAGTAGTCGAGGACAGGGTGATCAGCCCCAGCATTTT	CASSRGQGDQPQHF
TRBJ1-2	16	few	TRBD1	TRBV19	TGTGCCAGTACTCCTTCGGGGACAGAATCTAACTATGGCTACACCTTC	CASTPSGTESNYGYTF
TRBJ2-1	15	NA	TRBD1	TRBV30	TGTGCCTGGAGTGTACCGGACAGGGGAGCGAATGAGCAGTTCTTC	CAWSVPDRGANEQFF
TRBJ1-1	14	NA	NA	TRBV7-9	TGTGCCGGGAGGAGCGGAGACCGGAACACTGAAGCTTTCTTT	CAGRSGDRNTEAFF
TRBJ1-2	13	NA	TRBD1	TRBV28	TGTGCCATCCCGGGACAGCCTAACTATGGCTACACCTTC	CAIPGQPNYGYTF
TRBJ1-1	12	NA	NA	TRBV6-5	TGTGCCAGCAGTTATGGGGAGAGAGAAGCTTTCTTT	CASSYGEREAFF
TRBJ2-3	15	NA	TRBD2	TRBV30	TGTGCCTGGAGTGTTGGCGGGGGGGTCACAGATACGCAGTATTTT	CAWSVGGGVTDTQYF
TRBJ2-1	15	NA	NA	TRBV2	TGTGCCAGCAGTGGGGGGCTAGCGAGTTACAATGAGCAGTTCTTC	CASSGGLASYNEQFF
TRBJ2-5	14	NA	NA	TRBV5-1	TGCGCCAGCAGCGGGGGACTGGCCCAAGAGACCCAGTACTTC	CASSGGLAQETQYF
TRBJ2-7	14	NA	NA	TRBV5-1	TGCGCCAGCAGCCCTCGTGGGCTATCCTACGAGCAGTACTTC	CASSPRGLSYEQYF
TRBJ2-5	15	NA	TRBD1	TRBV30	TGTGCCTGGAGTTACAGACAGGGGGCTAGAGAGACCCAGTACTTC	CAWSYRQGARETQYF
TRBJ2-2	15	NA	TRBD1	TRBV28	TGTGCCAGCAGACATTTAGACAGGGCGACCGGGGAGCTGTTTTTT	CASRHLDRATGELFF
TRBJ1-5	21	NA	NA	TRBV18	TGTGCCAGCTCACCTCAATCCCAATCGCCGGCGGACAGCTATAGCAATCAGCCCCAGCATTTT	CASSPQSQSPADSYSNQPQHF
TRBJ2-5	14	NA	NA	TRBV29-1	TGCAGCGTTACCTTAGAAACCCCCTGGGAGACCCAGTACTTC	CSVTLETPWETQYF
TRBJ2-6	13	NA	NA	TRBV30	TGTGCCTGGACGTCGACTGGGGCCAACGTCCTGACTTTC	CAWTSTGANVLTF